This T cell receptor (beta chain) comes out of a study of untreated major depressive disorder. The protocol was immunoSEQ multiplex PCR, while the TCRdb copy is restricted to in-frame clones and leaves out a portion. Among just over 20,000 clones listed, about 89% were seen once. Sequenced: CD4+ T cells from PBMCs. All receptors derive from a woman in her twenties or thirties in good health.

This clone has more than one count but fewer than ten. The chain combines TRBV6-5 with TRBJ1-2; D ambiguous. The V end lost 0 bases, the J end lost 2 bases, and 7 bases lay between the germline ends. Germline V gives CDR1 MNHEY, CDR2 SVGAGI. The CDR3 runs to 14 residues. CDR3: CASSYSAGNYGYTF. CDR3 sequence (DNA): TGTGCCAGCAGTTACTCGGCTGGAAACTATGGCTACACCTTC.